Described below is a single T cell receptor beta chain sequence and its context. Its antigen remains unknown. Specified treatment: 19 received Ad26.COV2.S at low or high dose, single or two shots; 5 received placebo; per-sample allocation not given. Sample collection was performed on day 63 after the first vaccine or placebo injection. Wuhan-strain spike was delivered by a replication-incompetent Ad26 vector. The data stem from a study of Ad26.COV2.S vaccination and SARS-CoV-2 variants. The wider study: The authors gave Ad26.COV2.S intramuscularly, either once or twice 56 days apart. Study results and caveats: Vaccinees displayed broader spike-specific TCR repertoires than placebo recipients.

Germline CDR1 reads LNHDA; CDR2 reads SQIVND (reference sequence). The CDR3 runs to 17 residues. V lost 6 bases and J 0 bases, leaving 15 bases between the germline ends. Method: immunoSEQ multiplex PCR; TCRdb's copy keeps in-frame clones and lacks some. The sample contains about 410,000 clones, 75% to 90% of which appear only once. V gene TRBV19 combines with J gene TRBJ2-6; a possible D gene is TRBD2 (7 bases). This material consisted of peripheral blood, taken in a trial of Ad26.COV2.S vaccine versus placebo. The TCR originated in a person aged 18-65 years who received the Ad26.COV2.S COVID-19 vaccine or a placebo. CDR3 bases: TGTGCCAGTAGCCGCCTACGGGGGGCCTCTGGGGCCAACGTCCTGACTTTC. This encodes CASSRLRGASGANVLTF.